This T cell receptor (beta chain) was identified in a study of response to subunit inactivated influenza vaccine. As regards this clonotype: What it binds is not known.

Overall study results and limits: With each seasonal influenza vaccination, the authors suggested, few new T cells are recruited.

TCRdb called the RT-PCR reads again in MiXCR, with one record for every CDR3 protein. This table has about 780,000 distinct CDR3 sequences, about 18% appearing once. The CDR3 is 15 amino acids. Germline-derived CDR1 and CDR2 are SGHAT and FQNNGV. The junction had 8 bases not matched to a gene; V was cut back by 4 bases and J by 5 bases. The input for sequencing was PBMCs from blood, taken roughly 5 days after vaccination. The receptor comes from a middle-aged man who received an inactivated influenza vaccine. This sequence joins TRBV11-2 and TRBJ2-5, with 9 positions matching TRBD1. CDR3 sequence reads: CASSYRTGGGETQYF. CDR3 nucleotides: TGTGCCAGCAGCTACCGCACAGGGGGCGGGGAGACCCAGTACTTC.